This T cell receptor beta chain is from a study of early T cells in non-severe SARS-CoV-2 infection. This clonotype was counted between two and nine times. The TCR library protocol was used to attach unique molecular identifiers. These identifiers were attached to individual cDNA molecules. TCRdb passed the 5' RACE reads through MiXCR, listing each CDR3 protein once. The sample lists roughly 52,000 distinct CDR3 sequences, 5% to 7.5% occurring once. This CDR3 has 12 amino acids. Trimming at V came to 8 bases and at J to 5 bases, leaving 8 bases not matched to a gene. The germline V gene encodes CDR1 SQVTM and CDR2 ANQGSEA.

The rearrangement joins TRBV29-1 to TRBJ1-1; 7 nucleotides line up with TRBD1. The sample here was whole blood, taken at baseline. The receptor comes from an adult who was a healthcare worker with PCR-confirmed SARS-CoV-2 infection or an uninfected control (not recorded which). The CDR3 region has the DNA TGCAGCACTTACAGGGGCGGAACTGAAGCTTTCTTT. It encodes CSTYRGGTEAFF. Filled out from reference TRBV29-1 and TRBJ1-1, the complete variable domain reads SAVISQKPSRDICQRGTSLTIQCQVDSQVTMMFWYRQQPGQSLTLIATANQGSEATYESGFVIDKFPISRPNLTFSTLTVSNMSPEDSSIYLCSTYRGGTEAFFGQGTRLTVV.